Reported below is one T cell receptor (beta chain). This record comes from a study of radiation and T cells in renal cell carcinoma. The V gene's germline CDR1 is SGHDN and CDR2 FVKESK. The CDR3 length is 15 residues. V was trimmed by 4 bases and J by 3 bases, leaving 15 bases between them. Assay: immunoSEQ multiplex PCR; the TCRdb copy retains only in-frame clones and omits some. The table records fewer than 55,000 clones, about 80% of them present only once. Sample time point: blood 2 weeks post-SBRT. Treatment of the sample: 15 Gy SBRT to primary tumor, nephrectomy 4 weeks later. After SBRT, blood was collected at 2 and 4 weeks, plus baseline. The tumor was a clear cell renal cell carcinoma.

The source was blood, collected from a patient whose treatment included radiotherapy and nephrectomy. The receptor's source is a woman in her 70s with renal cell carcinoma. This chain connects TRBV14 to TRBJ1-2; the D gene is possibly TRBD1 (6 bases). CDR3 sequence: CASSPPRGAHYGYTF. In DNA form, the CDR3 reads TGTGCCAGCAGCCCCCCCCGGGGGGCTCACTATGGCTACACCTTC.